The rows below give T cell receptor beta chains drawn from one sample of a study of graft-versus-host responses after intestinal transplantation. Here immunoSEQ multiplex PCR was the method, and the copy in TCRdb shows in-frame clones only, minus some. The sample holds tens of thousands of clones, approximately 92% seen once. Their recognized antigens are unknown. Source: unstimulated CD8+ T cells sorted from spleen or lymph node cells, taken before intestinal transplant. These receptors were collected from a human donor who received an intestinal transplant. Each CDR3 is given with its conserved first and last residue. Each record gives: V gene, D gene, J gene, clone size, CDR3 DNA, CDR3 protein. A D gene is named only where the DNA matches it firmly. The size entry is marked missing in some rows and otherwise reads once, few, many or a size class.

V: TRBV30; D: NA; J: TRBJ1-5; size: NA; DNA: TGTGCCTGGAGCGAGACAGTTAGCAATCAGCCCCAGCATTTT; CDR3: CAWSETVSNQPQHF
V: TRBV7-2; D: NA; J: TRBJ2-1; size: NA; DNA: TGTGCCAGCAGCCCACCGGCGGGGAGAGAGCAGTTCTTC; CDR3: CASSPPAGREQFF
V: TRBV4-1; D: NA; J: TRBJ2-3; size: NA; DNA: TGCGCCAGCAGCCAAGATCCCTCGTCAGATACGCAGTATTTT; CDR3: CASSQDPSSDTQYF
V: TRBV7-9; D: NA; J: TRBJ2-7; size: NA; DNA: TGTGCCAGCAGCCTGACAAACGCCGGGCAGGGGCCCTTGGGCGAGCAGTACTTC; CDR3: CASSLTNAGQGPLGEQYF
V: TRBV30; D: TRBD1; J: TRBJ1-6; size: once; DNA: TGTGCCTGGAGTGTGTTGGGGACAGGTAATTCACCCCTCCACTTT; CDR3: CAWSVLGTGNSPLHF
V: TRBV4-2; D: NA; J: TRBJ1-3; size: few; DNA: TGTGCCAGCAGATCGGGGGTTGGAAACACCATATATTTT; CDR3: CASRSGVGNTIYF
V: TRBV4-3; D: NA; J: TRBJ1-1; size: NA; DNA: TGCGCCAGCAGCCACCAGGGGAGTGTTACTGAAGCTTTCTTT; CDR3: CASSHQGSVTEAFF
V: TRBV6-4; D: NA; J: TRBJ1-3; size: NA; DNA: TGTGCCAGCAGTCCGGGACTAGGACCTGGAAACACCATATATTTT; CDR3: CASSPGLGPGNTIYF
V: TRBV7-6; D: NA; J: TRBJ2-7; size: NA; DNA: TGTGCCAGCAGCTTTTCGTCGGGATTAGGCTACGAGCAGTACTTC; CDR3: CASSFSSGLGYEQYF
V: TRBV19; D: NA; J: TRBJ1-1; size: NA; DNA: TGTGCCAGTAGACAGGGCCCGAACACTGAAGCTTTCTTT; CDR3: CASRQGPNTEAFF
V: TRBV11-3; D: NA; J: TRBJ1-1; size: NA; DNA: TGTGCCAGCAGCCCTGGACAGCCCATGAACACTGAAGCTTTCTTT; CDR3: CASSPGQPMNTEAFF
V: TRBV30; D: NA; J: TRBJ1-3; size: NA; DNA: TGTGCCTGGAGTTCCGGGGGAGGTAACACCATATATTTT; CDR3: CAWSSGGGNTIYF
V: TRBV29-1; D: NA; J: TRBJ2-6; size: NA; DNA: TGCAGCGTGGCCGTGCCCGGGGCCAACGTCCTGACTTTC; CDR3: CSVAVPGANVLTF
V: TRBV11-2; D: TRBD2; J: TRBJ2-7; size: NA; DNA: TGTGCCAGCAGCTTAGAGACTAGCGGGACCTCCTACGAGCAGTACTTC; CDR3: CASSLETSGTSYEQYF
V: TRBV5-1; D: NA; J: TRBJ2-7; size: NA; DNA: TGCGCCAGCAGCTTGACCATTTACAGGGACGAGCAGTACTTC; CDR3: CASSLTIYRDEQYF
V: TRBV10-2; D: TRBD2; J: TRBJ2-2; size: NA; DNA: TGCGCCAGCAGGGGGTTTACTAGCGGGGAGACAACTGGTACCGGGGAGCTGTTTTTT; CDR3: CASRGFTSGETTGTGELFF
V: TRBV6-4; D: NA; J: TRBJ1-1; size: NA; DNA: TGTGCCAGCAGTGATGGTCAGGGAGGGACTGAAGCTTTCTTT; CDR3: CASSDGQGGTEAFF
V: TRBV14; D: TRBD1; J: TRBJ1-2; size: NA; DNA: TGTGCCAGCAGCCAGACGGGACAGTACTATGGCTACACCTTC; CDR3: CASSQTGQYYGYTF
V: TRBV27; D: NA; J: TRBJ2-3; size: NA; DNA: TGTGCCAGCAGCTTCCCTTCAGATACGCAGTATTTT; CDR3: CASSFPSDTQYF
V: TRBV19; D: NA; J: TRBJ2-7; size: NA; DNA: TGTGCCAGTAGTATAAGGGACTCGAGTTACGAGCAGTACTTC; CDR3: CASSIRDSSYEQYF
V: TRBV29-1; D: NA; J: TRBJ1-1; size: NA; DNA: TGCAGCGTTGTTTACAGCAACACTGAAGCTTTCTTT; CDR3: CSVVYSNTEAFF
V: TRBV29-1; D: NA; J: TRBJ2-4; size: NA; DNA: TGCAGCGTTGACGATCCAGGTACAACCAAAAACATTCAGTACTTC; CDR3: CSVDDPGTTKNIQYF
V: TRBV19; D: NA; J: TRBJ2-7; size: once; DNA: TGTGCCAGTATCGGACACCGGTCCTACGAGCAGTACTTC; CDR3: CASIGHRSYEQYF
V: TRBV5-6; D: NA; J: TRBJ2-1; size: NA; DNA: TGTGCCAGCAGCTCCACAGGATACAATGAGCAGTTCTTC; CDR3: CASSSTGYNEQFF
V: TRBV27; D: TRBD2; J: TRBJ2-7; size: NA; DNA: TGTGCCAGCAGCCCGATCCCCCTCGGGGGGATCCAGTACTTC; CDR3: CASSPIPLGGIQYF
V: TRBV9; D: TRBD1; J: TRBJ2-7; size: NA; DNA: TGTGCCAGCAGCGTAGGATCTCAGGGGGTCTACGAGCAGTACTTC; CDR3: CASSVGSQGVYEQYF
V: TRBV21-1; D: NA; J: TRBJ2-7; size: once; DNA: TGTGCCAGCAGCAAAGATGAGGCGGCAGGGGGCGAGCAGTACTTC; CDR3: CASSKDEAAGGEQYF
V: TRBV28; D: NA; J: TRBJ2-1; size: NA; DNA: TGTGCCAGCAGTTTACTTTCTACTGCGGACTATCCCTACAATGAGCAGTTCTTC; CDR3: CASSLLSTADYPYNEQFF
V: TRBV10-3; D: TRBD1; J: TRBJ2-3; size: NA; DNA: TGTGCCAAGAGTCAGACAGGGGGCACAGATACGCAGTATTTT; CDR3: CAKSQTGGTDTQYF
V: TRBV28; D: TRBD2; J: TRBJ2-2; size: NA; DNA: TGTGCCAGCACCTCCGGACTAGCGGGGAACACCGGGGAGCTGTTTTTT; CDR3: CASTSGLAGNTGELFF
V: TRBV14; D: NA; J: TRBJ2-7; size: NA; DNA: TGTGCCAGCAGTGAGTCGACTTCCTACGAGCAGTACTTC; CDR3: CASSESTSYEQYF
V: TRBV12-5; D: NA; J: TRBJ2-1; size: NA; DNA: TGTGCTAGTGGTTTTTTAGCGGACAATGAGCAGTTCTTC; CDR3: CASGFLADNEQFF
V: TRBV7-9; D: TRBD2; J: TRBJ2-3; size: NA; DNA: TGTGCCAGCAGCTCCCACTCCAACCCTAGCGGGGGGTTCACAGATACGCAGTATTTT; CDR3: CASSSHSNPSGGFTDTQYF
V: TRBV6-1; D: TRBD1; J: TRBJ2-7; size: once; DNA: TGCACTACCGGGACAGGGGGCGCAACCTACGAGCAGTACTTC; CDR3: CTTGTGGATYEQYF
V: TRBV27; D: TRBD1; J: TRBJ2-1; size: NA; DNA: TGTGCCAGCAGTGCACAGGGGTACAATGAGCAGTTCTTC; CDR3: CASSAQGYNEQFF
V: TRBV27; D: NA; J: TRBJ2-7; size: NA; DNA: TGTGCCAGCAGTTTATCGTTGGACACATCCTACGAGCAGTACTTC; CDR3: CASSLSLDTSYEQYF
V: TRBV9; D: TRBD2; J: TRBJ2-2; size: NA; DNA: TGTGCCAGCAGCGTAGGACTAGCGCCGAACACCGGGGAGCTGTTTTTT; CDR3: CASSVGLAPNTGELFF
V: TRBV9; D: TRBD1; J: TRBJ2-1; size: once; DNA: TGTGCCAGCAGGGGACAGGGGACGATCTACAATGAGCAGTTCTTC; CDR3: CASRGQGTIYNEQFF
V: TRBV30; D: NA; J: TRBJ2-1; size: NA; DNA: TGTGCCTGGAGCTTTAACCCCGGACTGGTCTCCTACAATGAGCAGTTCTTC; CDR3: CAWSFNPGLVSYNEQFF